The TCR beta chain described here comes from a study of blood T cell repertoires in COVID-19. Study at large: From T cells, B-cell-depleted T cells, or PBMCs came the material, which was cDNA or gDNA.

Assay used: immunoSEQ multiplex PCR; TCRdb lists only in-frame clones, some missing. The repertoire holds some 150,000 clones, with roughly 79% as singletons. The sample taken for sequencing was peripheral blood. The sequence came from a woman aged 60-70 years with active or convalescent COVID-19.

The DNA of the CDR3 is TGCAGCGTTGAAGTTGGCCTTAATCAGCCCCAGCATTTT. The encoded protein is CSVEVGLNQPQHF. The rearrangement joins TRBV29-1 to TRBJ1-5; D is uncertain. CDR3 size: 13 residues. Germline V gene lookup returns CDR1 SQVTM and CDR2 ANQGSEA. V lost 1 base and J 4 bases, leaving 8 bases between the germline ends.